A single sample is the source of the 12 T cell receptor beta chains below, sequenced in a study of T cell clonotyping in hematopoietic cell transplantation. Sequenced by immunoSEQ multiplex PCR; TCRdb stores in-frame clones only, minus some. The sample has 69,000 or so clones; just under 95% are singletons. The sequenced sample was peripheral blood mononuclear cells. Receptor source: a man aged 45-65 years in good health. Some clones in this sample may be carry-over from other donors' samples.

The genes are TRBV7-2 and TRBJ2-7, with D possibly TRBD2 on 6 matching bases. V gave up 2 bases and J gave up 5 bases, with 13 bases separating them. The germline V gene encodes CDR1 SGHTA and CDR2 FQGNSA. The CDR3 runs to 14 residues. The CDR3 nucleotides are TGTGCCAGCAGCTTACGCCCTAGCGTCCACGAGCAGTACTTC. Its protein is CASSLRPSVHEQYF.

The V and J genes are TRBV27 and TRBJ2-1; 9 bases agree with TRBD2. This CDR3 is built from 15 residues. V lost 6 bases and J lost 6; bases outside the gene matches: 9. CDR1 MNHEY and CDR2 SMNVEV come from the germline V gene (reference sequence). This CDR3 reads CASSRGGGGLNEQFF. The CDR3 coding sequence is TGTGCCAGCAGCCGCGGCGGGGGGGGCCTCAATGAGCAGTTCTTC.

The V call is TRBV6-1, the J call TRBJ2-7; perhaps TRBD1 as D (7 bases). V shed 2 bases and J shed 2 bases, with 16 bases lying between them. Germline V gene data show CDR1 as MNHNS and CDR2 as SASEGT. CDR3 size: 16 residues. The CDR3 region is CASSENQGGQPYEQYF. In nucleotides, the CDR3 is TGTGCCAGCAGTGAAAATCAGGGGGGACAGCCCTACGAGCAGTACTTC.

This clone was picked up one time. This chain joins TRBV10-1 and TRBJ2-7, with D maybe TRBD1 (6 bases). V shed 4 bases and J shed 2 bases, with 18 bases lying between them. Per the germline V gene, CDR1 is WNHNN and CDR2 is SYGVQD (reference sequence). CDR3 length: 16 amino acids. Here the CDR3 reads CASSGDRPLETYEQYF. Written as DNA, the CDR3 is TGCGCCAGCAGTGGAGACAGGCCGCTGGAAACCTACGAGCAGTACTTC.

The V and J genes are TRBV7-3 and TRBJ2-2, with 7 bases that match TRBD2. Germline V gives CDR1 SGHTA, CDR2 FQGTGA. The V and J ends lost 4 bases and 3 bases, in that order; junction bases with no gene match: 5. The CDR3 is made up of 15 amino acids. In DNA, the CDR3 is TGTGCCAGCAGCTCAGCGGGGAGCTACACCGGGGAGCTGTTTTTT. Its protein product is CASSSAGSYTGELFF.

This sequence joins TRBV6-5 and TRBJ2-3; D may be TRBD2 (6 bases). This CDR3 has 15 residues. Per germline, CDR1 MNHEY and CDR2 SVGAGI. V lost 2 bases, J lost 6 bases, and 15 bases lay in between. The DNA for the CDR3 is TGTGCCAGCAGTTACGGGGACTCAAGGACCGATACGCAGTATTTT. Its protein product is CASSYGDSRTDTQYF.

This clone came up a few times. The chain carries TRBV6-1 and TRBJ2-2, with 14 bases fitting TRBD2. The CDR3 totals 15 residues. After removal of 6 bases from V and 8 bases from J, the junction contained 5 bases not matched to a gene. Per germline, CDR1 MNHNS and CDR2 SASEGT. The CDR3 loop is CASRGTSGGIGELFF. Written as DNA, the CDR3 is TGTGCCAGCAGGGGGACTAGCGGGGGTATTGGGGAGCTGTTTTTT.

CDR3 in amino acids: CASSSTANYGYTF. The CDR3 DNA sequence: TGTGCCAGCAGTTCGACAGCTAACTATGGCTACACCTTC. V gene TRBV6-1 combines with J gene TRBJ1-2, with D perhaps TRBD1 (5 bases). The CDR3 covers 13 residues. V lost 5 bases, J lost 0 bases, and 7 bases lay in between. The V gene's germline CDR1 is MNHNS and CDR2 SASEGT.

This clone was observed once. Other DNA sequences in this sample translate to the same CDR3. The CDR3 nucleotides read TGTGCCAGCAGTTACGGACAGGGGTCCTACGAGCAGTACTTC. Amino acids: CASSYGQGSYEQYF. The chain couples TRBV6-5 to TRBJ2-7; 9 positions agree with TRBD1. After removal of 2 bases from V and 1 base from J, the junction contained 0 bases not matched to a gene. The CDR3 loop spans 14 amino acids. Germline CDR1 is MNHEY and CDR2 is SVGAGI.

The rearrangement links TRBV7-2 to TRBJ2-1; 8 nucleotides match TRBD2. This CDR3 region has 16 residues. V lost 0 bases to trimming and J lost 7 bases; unmatched junction nucleotides: 8. Germline assignment: CDR1 SGHTA and CDR2 FQGNSA. DNA for the CDR3: TGTGCCAGCAGCTTAGCGGGCGTGACTAGCGTTAATGAGCAGTTCTTC. Translated: CASSLAGVTSVNEQFF. Full variable domain (missing parts from reference TRBV7-2 and TRBJ2-1): GAGVSQSPSNKVTEKGKDVELRCDPISGHTALYWYRQSLGQGLEFLIYFQGNSAPDKSGLPSDRFSAERTGGSVSTLTIQRTQQEDSAVYLCASSLAGVTSVNEQFFGPGTRLTVL.

The CDR3 bases are TGTGCCAGCAGCTTAACATTTCGTGGTAGCGGAGTCTACGAGCAGTACTTC. Translated, it gives CASSLTFRGSGVYEQYF. This chain links TRBV7-6 with TRBJ2-7, with D possibly being TRBD2 (6 bases). V lost 2 bases, J lost 3 bases, and 20 bases lay in between. The CDR3 is made up of 17 amino acids. The germline CDR1 and CDR2 sequences are SGHVS and FNYEAQ. Filled out from reference TRBV7-6 and TRBJ2-7, the complete variable domain reads GAGVSQSPRYKVTKRGQDVALRCDPISGHVSLYWYRQALGQGPEFLTYFNYEAQQDKSGLPNDRFSAERPEGSISTLTIQRTEQRDSAMYRCASSLTFRGSGVYEQYFGPGTRLTVT.

On this clone: At one end the junction does not follow the germline gene, possibly because of a read error. This chain's CDR3 is CASSQDAGAYNEQFF. CDR3 DNA: TGTGCTAGCAGCCAGGACGCGGGGGCCTACAATGAGCAGTTCTTC. The gene calls are TRBV7-7 and TRBJ2-1, with 7 positions matching TRBD2. Germline-derived CDR1 and CDR2 are SSHAT and FNYEAQ (reference sequence). The CDR3 extends over 15 amino acids.